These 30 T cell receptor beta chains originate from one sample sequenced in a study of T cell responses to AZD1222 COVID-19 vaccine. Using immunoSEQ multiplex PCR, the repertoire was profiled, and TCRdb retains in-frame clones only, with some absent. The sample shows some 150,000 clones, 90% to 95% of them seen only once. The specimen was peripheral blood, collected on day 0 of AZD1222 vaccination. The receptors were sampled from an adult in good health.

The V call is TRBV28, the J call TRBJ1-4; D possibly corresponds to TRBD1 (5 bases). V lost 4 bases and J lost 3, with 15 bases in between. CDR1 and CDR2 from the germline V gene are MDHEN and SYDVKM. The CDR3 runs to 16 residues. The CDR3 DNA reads TGTGCCAGCAGTTCAACGCAGGGTTGGGCTAATGAAAAACTGTTTTTT. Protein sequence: CASSSTQGWANEKLFF.

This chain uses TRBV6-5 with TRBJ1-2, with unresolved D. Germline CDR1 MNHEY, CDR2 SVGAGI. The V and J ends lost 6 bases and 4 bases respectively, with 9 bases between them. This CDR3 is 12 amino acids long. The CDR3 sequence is CASRPGIYGYTF. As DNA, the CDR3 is TGTGCCAGCAGACCGGGAATCTATGGCTACACCTTC.

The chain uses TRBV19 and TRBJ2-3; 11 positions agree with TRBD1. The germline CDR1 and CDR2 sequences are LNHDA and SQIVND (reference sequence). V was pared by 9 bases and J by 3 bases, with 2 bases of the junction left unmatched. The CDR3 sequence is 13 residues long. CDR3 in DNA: TGTGCCAGCCGGGACAGGGGGACAGATACGCAGTATTTT. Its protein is CASRDRGTDTQYF. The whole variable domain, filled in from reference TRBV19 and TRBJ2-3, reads DGGITQSPKYLFRKEGQNVTLSCEQNLNHDAMYWYRQDPGQGLRLIYYSQIVNDFQKGDIAEGYSVSREKKESFPLTVTSAQKNPTAFYLCASRDRGTDTQYFGPGTRLTVL.

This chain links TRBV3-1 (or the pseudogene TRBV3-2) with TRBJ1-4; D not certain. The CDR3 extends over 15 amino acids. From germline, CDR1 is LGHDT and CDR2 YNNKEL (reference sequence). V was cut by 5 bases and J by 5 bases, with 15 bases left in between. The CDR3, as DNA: TGTGCCAGCAGCTCCGAACAAGGAGTAAATGAAAAACTGTTTTTT. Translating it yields CASSSEQGVNEKLFF.

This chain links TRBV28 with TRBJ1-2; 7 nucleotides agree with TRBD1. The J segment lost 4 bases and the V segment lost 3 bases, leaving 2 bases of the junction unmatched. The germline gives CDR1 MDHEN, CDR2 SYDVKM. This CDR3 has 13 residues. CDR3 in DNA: TGTGCCAGCAGTTTCGCAGGGGGCTATGGCTACACCTTC. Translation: CASSFAGGYGYTF.

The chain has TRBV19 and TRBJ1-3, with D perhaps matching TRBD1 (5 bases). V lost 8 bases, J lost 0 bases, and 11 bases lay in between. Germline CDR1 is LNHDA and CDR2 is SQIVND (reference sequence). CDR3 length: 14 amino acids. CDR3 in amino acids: CASLHRTSGNTIYF. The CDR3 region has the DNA TGTGCCAGTTTGCACAGGACCTCTGGAAACACCATATATTTT.

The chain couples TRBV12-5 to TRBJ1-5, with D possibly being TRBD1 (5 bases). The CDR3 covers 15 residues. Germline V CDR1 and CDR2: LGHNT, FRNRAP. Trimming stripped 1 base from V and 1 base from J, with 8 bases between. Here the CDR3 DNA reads TGTGCTAGTGGTTTGGACGGGGGAAGCAATCAGCCCCAGCATTTT. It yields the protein CASGLDGGSNQPQHF.

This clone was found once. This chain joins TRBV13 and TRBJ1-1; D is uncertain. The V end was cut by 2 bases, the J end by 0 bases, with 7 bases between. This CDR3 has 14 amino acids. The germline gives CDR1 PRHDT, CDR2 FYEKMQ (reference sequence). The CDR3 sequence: CASSLPLMNTEAFF. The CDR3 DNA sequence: TGTGCCAGCAGCTTACCATTGATGAACACTGAAGCTTTCTTT. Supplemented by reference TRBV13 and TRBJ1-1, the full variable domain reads AAGVIQSPRHLIKEKRETATLKCYPIPRHDTVYWYQQGPGQDPQFLISFYEKMQSDKGSIPDRFSAQQFSDYHSELNMSSLELGDSALYFCASSLPLMNTEAFFGQGTRLTVV.

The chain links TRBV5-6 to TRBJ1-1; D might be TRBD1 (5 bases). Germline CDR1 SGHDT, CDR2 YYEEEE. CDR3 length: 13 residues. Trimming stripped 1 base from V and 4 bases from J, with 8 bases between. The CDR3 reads CASSLQGGTEAFF. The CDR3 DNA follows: TGTGCCAGCAGCTTGCAGGGCGGCACTGAAGCTTTCTTT.

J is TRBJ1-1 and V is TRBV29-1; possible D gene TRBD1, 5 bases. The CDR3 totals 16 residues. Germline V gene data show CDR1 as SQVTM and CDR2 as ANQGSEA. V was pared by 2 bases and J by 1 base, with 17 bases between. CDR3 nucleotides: TGCAGCGTTGAACGGTCGGTGAGGACACAGAACACTGAAGCTTTCTTT. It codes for CSVERSVRTQNTEAFF.

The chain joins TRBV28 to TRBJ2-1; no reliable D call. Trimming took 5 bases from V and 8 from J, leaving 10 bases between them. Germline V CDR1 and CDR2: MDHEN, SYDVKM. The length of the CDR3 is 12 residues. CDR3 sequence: CASSPETYEQFF. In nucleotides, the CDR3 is TGTGCCAGCAGTCCCGAGACGTATGAGCAGTTCTTC.

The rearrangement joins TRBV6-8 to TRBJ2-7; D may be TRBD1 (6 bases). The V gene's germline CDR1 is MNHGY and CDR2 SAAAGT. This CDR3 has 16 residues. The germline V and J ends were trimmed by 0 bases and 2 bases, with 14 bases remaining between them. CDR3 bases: TGTGCCAGCAGTTACTCTGACAGGCCACCAACCTACGAGCAGTACTTC. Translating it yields CASSYSDRPPTYEQYF.

Written as DNA, the CDR3 is TGTGCCAGCAATAATTCCCCAGGGGGTGGTGAAAAACTGTTTTTT. Residues: CASNNSPGGGEKLFF. V and J are TRBV28 and TRBJ1-4; 7 nucleotides match TRBD1. The CDR3 length is 15 residues. V shed 7 bases and J 7 bases; nucleotides not matched to a gene: 12. Per the germline V gene, CDR1 is MDHEN and CDR2 is SYDVKM.

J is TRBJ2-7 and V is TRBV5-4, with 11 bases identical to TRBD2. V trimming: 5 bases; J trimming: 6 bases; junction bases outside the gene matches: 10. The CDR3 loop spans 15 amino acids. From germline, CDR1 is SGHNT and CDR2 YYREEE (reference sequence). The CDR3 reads CASRPGLAGIVEQYF. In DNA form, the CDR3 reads TGTGCCAGCAGACCCGGACTAGCGGGTATCGTCGAGCAGTACTTC.

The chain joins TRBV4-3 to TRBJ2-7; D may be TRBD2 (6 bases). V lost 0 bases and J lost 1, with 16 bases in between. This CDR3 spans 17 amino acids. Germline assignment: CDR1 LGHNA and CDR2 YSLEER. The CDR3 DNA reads TGCGCCAGCAGCCAAGAATTCACTCCAGGGAGGTCCTACGAGCAGTACTTC. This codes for CASSQEFTPGRSYEQYF.

This chain's CDR3 is CASRQDTEAFF. The CDR3 nucleotides are TGTGCCAGCAGACAAGACACTGAAGCTTTCTTT. This chain uses TRBV28 with TRBJ1-1; no firm D call. The CDR3 contains 11 residues. Germline lookup yields CDR1 MDHEN and CDR2 SYDVKM. The V end was cut by 6 bases, the J end by 3 bases, with 5 bases between. Based on the CDR3 plus reference TRBV28 and TRBJ1-1, the full variable domain is DVKVTQSSRYLVKRTGEKVFLECVQDMDHENMFWYRQDPGLGLRLIYFSYDVKMKEKGDIPEGYSVSREKKERFSLILESASTNQTSMYLCASRQDTEAFFGQGTRLTVV.

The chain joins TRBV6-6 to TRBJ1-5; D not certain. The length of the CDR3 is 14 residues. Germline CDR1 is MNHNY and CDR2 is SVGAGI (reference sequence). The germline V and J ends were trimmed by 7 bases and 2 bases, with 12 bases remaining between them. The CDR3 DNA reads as TGTGCCAGCAATGGGCCCGCGGGCAATCAGCCCCAGCATTTT. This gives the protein CASNGPAGNQPQHF.

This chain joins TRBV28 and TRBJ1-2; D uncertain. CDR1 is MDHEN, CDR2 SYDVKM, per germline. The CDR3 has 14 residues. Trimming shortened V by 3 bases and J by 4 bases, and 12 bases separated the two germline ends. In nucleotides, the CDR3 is TGTGCCAGCAGTTTCGTCTCGGAACCCTATGGCTACACCTTC. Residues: CASSFVSEPYGYTF.

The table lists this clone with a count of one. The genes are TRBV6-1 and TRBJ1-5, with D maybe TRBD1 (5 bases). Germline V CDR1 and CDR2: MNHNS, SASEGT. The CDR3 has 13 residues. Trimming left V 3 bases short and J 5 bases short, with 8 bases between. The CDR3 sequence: CASSDRDYQPQHF. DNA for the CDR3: TGTGCCAGCAGTGACAGGGACTATCAGCCCCAGCATTTT.

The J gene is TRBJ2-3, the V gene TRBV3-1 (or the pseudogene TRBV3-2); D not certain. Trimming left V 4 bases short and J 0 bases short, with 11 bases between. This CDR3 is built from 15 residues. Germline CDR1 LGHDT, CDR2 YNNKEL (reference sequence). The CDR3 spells CASSLRAGSTDTQYF. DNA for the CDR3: TGTGCCAGCAGCCTCCGTGCCGGGAGCACAGATACGCAGTATTTT.

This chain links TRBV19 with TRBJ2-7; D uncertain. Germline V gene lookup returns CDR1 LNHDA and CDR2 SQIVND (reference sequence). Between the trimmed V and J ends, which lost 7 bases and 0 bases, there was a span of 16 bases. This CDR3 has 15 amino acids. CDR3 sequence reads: CASNYKGSHSYEQYF. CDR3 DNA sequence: TGTGCCAGTAACTATAAAGGGTCCCACTCCTACGAGCAGTACTTC.

The CDR3 DNA follows: TGTGCCAGCAGACTCACAGGGGGCTACGAGCAGTACTTC. Translating it yields CASRLTGGYEQYF. The chain combines TRBV11-1 with TRBJ2-7; 8 bases are shared with TRBD1. V shed 6 bases and J 3 bases; nucleotides not matched to a gene: 4. CDR1 and CDR2 (germline): SGHAT, FQDESV (reference sequence). The CDR3 runs to 13 residues.

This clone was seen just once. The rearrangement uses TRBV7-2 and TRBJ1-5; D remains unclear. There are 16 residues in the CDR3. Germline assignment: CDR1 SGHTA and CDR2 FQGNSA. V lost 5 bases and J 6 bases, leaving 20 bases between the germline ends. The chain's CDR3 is CASSPIRGVNIQPQHF. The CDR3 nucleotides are TGTGCCAGCAGCCCAATTCGGGGTGTTAACATTCAGCCCCAGCATTTT.

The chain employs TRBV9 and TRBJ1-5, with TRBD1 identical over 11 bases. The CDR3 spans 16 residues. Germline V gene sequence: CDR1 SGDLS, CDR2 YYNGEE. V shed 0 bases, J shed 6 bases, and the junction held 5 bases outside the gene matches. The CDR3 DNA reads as TGTGCCAGCAGCGTAGATGGACAGGGGGCAAGTCAGCCCCAGCATTTT. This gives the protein CASSVDGQGASQPQHF. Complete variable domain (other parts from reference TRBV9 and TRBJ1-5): DSGVTQTPKHLITATGQRVTLRCSPRSGDLSVYWYQQSLDQGLQFLIQYYNGEERAKGNILERFSAQQFPDLHSELNLSSLELGDSALYFCASSVDGQGASQPQHFGDGTRLSIL.

CDR3 loop: CASSVSRVFYNEQFF. CDR3 sequence (DNA): TGTGCCAGCAGTGTCTCTAGAGTTTTTTACAATGAGCAGTTCTTC. This rearrangement joins TRBV25-1 to TRBJ2-1, with no clear D. Germline V gene lookup returns CDR1 MGHDK and CDR2 SYGVNS. The germline V and J ends were trimmed by 4 bases and 4 bases, with 14 bases remaining between them. This CDR3 is built from 15 residues.

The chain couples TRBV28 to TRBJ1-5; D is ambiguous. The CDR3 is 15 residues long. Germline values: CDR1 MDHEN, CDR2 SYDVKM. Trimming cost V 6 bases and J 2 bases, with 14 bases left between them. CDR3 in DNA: TGTGCCAGCAGCGTCAGTTTAGGTGGCAATCAGCCCCAGCATTTT. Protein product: CASSVSLGGNQPQHF.

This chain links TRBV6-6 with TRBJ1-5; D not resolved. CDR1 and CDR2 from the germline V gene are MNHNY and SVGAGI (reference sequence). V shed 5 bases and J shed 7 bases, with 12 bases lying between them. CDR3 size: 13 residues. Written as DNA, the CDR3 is TGTGCCAGCAGTCCCTCCCCCGGCCAGCCCCAGCATTTT. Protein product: CASSPSPGQPQHF.

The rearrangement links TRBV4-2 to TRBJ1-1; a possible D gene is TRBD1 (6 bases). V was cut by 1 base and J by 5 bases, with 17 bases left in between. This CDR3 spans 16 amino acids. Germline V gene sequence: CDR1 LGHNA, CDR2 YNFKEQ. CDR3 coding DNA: TGTGCCAGCAGCCAAGGGGTTACAGGGACTGAGACTGAAGCTTTCTTT. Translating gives CASSQGVTGTETEAFF.

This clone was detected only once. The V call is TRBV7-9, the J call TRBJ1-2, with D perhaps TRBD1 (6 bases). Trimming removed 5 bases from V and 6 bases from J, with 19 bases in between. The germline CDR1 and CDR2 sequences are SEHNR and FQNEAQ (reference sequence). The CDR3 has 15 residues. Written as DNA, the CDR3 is TGTGCCAGCAGCCCGCGGAGGGGGGAGGGTGATGGCTACACCTTC. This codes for CASSPRRGEGDGYTF.

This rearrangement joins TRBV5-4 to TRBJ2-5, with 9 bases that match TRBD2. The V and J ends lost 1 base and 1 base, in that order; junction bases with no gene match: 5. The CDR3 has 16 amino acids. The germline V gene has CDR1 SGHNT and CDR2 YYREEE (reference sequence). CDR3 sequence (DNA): TGTGCCAGCAGCTTGCCAAGAGCGGGGGGCCAAGAGACCCAGTACTTC. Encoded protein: CASSLPRAGGQETQYF.